This T cell receptor beta chain was sequenced in a study of blood T cell repertoires in COVID-19. Across the study: Specimens from acute and convalescent COVID-19 originated in the United States, Italy and Spain.

This clone is a singleton in its sample. Sequenced by immunoSEQ multiplex PCR; TCRdb stores in-frame clones only, minus some. The table includes 170,000 or so clones, about 82% detected once. This clonotype was obtained from a man aged 45-65 years with active or convalescent COVID-19. The sample comprised peripheral blood.

The CDR3 coding sequence is TGCGCCAGCAGTCCGGCCGGGGAGACCGGGGAGCTGTTTTTT. This codes for CASSPAGETGELFF. The rearrangement uses TRBV4-3 and TRBJ2-2; TRBD2 might be the D (5 bases). The CDR3 sequence is 14 residues long. V was trimmed by 6 bases and J by 5 bases, leaving 13 bases between them. CDR1 is LGHNA and CDR2 is YSLEER in the germline V gene.